A single sample is the source of the 13 T cell receptor beta chains below, sequenced in a study of post-analysis software for immune sequencing data. Each TCR beta cDNA library carried unique molecular identifiers. TCRdb called the PCR reads again in MiXCR, with one record for every CDR3 protein. The sample lists about 400,000 distinct CDR3 sequences; roughly 36% were seen once. Antigens of these TCRs are unknown. The study's findings and limits: Controls had lower frequencies than patients of five or six TRBV segments, which included TRBV5-6, TRBV5-1 and TRBV20-1.

Sequenced material: blood. Receptor source: a girl between 5 and 17 years old with multiple sclerosis.

The genes are TRBV7-3 and TRBJ1-3; 7 nucleotides match TRBD1. Germline V lookup: CDR1 SGHTA, CDR2 FQGTGA. The V segment lost 9 bases and the J segment 3 bases; nucleotides outside the gene matches: 14. The CDR3 has 16 residues. CDR3 amino acids: CASLNRGSAYGNTIYF. The CDR3 DNA sequence: TGTGCCAGTCTGAACAGGGGATCCGCTTATGGAAACACCATATATTTT.

This clonotype was observed a few times. The genes are TRBV15 and TRBJ2-3; tentative D call: TRBD2 (6 bases). Germline CDR1 reads LNHNV; CDR2 reads YYDKDF (reference sequence). CDR3 length equals 14 residues. Trimming removed 0 bases at V and 8 bases at J, with 12 bases between. The DNA of the CDR3 is TGTGCCACCAGCAGAGATACTGGGGGGTCTACGCAGTATTTT. Its translation is CATSRDTGGSTQYF.

V is TRBV7-9 and J is TRBJ1-4; 9 positions match TRBD1. V lost 10 bases and J lost 6; bases outside the gene matches: 3. From germline, CDR1 is SEHNR and CDR2 FQNEAQ (reference sequence). This CDR3 contains 12 residues. CDR3 region: CATRTGDEKLFF. The CDR3 nucleotides are TGTGCCACGCGGACAGGGGATGAAAAACTGTTTTTT.

The chain joins TRBV11-2 to TRBJ2-7; D ambiguous. This CDR3 comprises 12 residues. Germline lookup yields CDR1 SGHAT and CDR2 FQNNGV. V lost 6 bases and J lost 2, with 8 bases in between. The CDR3 sequence is CASRGVTYEQYF. The CDR3 bases are TGTGCCAGCAGAGGAGTCACCTACGAGCAGTACTTC.

The J gene is TRBJ2-3, the V gene TRBV6-6, with D unresolved. The germline V gene has CDR1 MNHNY and CDR2 SVGAGI (reference sequence). Trimming took 2 bases from V and 0 from J, leaving 9 bases between them. The CDR3 is 15 residues long. CDR3 protein: CASSYGGASTDTQYF. CDR3 coding DNA: TGTGCCAGCAGTTACGGCGGAGCTAGCACAGATACGCAGTATTTT.

The V gene is TRBV12-3 or TRBV12-4, the J gene TRBJ1-5; D uncertain. The CDR3 runs 12 residues. V lost 3 bases, J lost 6 bases, and 6 bases lay in between. The CDR3 DNA reads as TGTGCCAGCAGTTTTTCAGGTCAGCCCCAGCATTTT. Protein sequence: CASSFSGQPQHF.

The chain recombines TRBV28 with TRBJ1-5; 9 nucleotides agree with TRBD1. CDR3 length equals 16 residues. Germline values: CDR1 MDHEN, CDR2 SYDVKM. The V segment lost 3 bases and the J segment 11 bases; nucleotides outside the gene matches: 14. This CDR3 is CASSFVQGALPMAQHF. In DNA, the CDR3 is TGTGCCAGCAGTTTCGTACAGGGGGCCCTCCCAATGGCCCAGCATTTT.

The chain is built from TRBV19 and TRBJ2-3, with a tentative D call TRBD2 (6 bases). V dropped 3 bases and J dropped 4 bases, with 14 bases sitting between them. This CDR3 spans 15 amino acids. The germline gives CDR1 LNHDA, CDR2 SQIVND (reference sequence). The CDR3 DNA sequence: TGTGCCAGTAGTATTTTTGGCGGGGCCGCAGATACGCAGTATTTT. Its protein is CASSIFGGAADTQYF. The complete variable domain, with remaining parts taken from reference TRBV19 and TRBJ2-3, reads DGGITQSPKYLFRKEGQNVTLSCEQNLNHDAMYWYRQDPGQGLRLIYYSQIVNDFQKGDIAEGYSVSREKKESFPLTVTSAQKNPTAFYLCASSIFGGAADTQYFGPGTRLTVL.

The rearrangement joins TRBV7-2 to TRBJ2-3; TRBD2 might be the D (6 bases). Germline V gene sequence: CDR1 SGHTA, CDR2 FQGNSA. The CDR3 totals 14 residues. V lost 3 bases to trimming and J lost 6 bases, with 13 bases between them. Written as DNA, the CDR3 is TGTGCCAGCAGCTTCGGGACTTCTTTTGATACGCAGTATTTT. Its protein is CASSFGTSFDTQYF.

V gene TRBV20-1 combines with J gene TRBJ2-7; D is uncertain. Trimming pared 5 bases from V and 3 bases from J, leaving 17 bases between. CDR3 size: 14 residues. Germline lookup yields CDR1 DFQATT and CDR2 SNEGSKA (reference sequence). CDR3 nucleotide sequence: TGCAGTGCTTGGCCATCGGGCCTCTACTACGAGCAGTACTTC. Translating gives CSAWPSGLYYEQYF.

This clonotype was observed a few times. The chain links TRBV11-2 to TRBJ2-3; 12 bases fit TRBD1. Looked up from germline, CDR1 is SGHAT and CDR2 is FQNNGV. V shed 5 bases and J 2 bases; nucleotides not matched to a gene: 17. The CDR3 has 20 residues. The CDR3, as DNA: TGTGCCAGCAGCGAGTTTCCCGGGACAGGGGGCGGCCTGTCCACAGATACGCAGTATTTT. Translation: CASSEFPGTGGGLSTDTQYF.

The rearrangement links TRBV4-1 to TRBJ2-5; D is perhaps TRBD2 (6 bases). The CDR3 is made up of 16 amino acids. The germline V gene encodes CDR1 MGHRA and CDR2 YSYEKL. The V end was cut by 0 bases, the J end by 4 bases, with 15 bases between. The CDR3 nucleotides read TGCGCCAGCAGCCAAGAGAAGTTGGGACTCTCAGAGACCCAGTACTTC. As protein: CASSQEKLGLSETQYF.

This rearrangement joins TRBV5-1 to TRBJ2-1; possibly TRBD1 for D (6 bases). The CDR3 has 15 amino acids. Trimming took 5 bases from V and 0 from J, leaving 12 bases between them. CDR1 SGHRS and CDR2 YFSETQ come from the germline V gene. CDR3 DNA: TGCGCCAGCAGTCCGTTACAGGGCTCCTACAATGAGCAGTTCTTC. This sequence encodes CASSPLQGSYNEQFF.